The present entry profiles one T cell receptor (beta chain) with its context. In this sample, this clone turned up once. The target of this receptor is not known. No much larger clonotype is one base removed from it; base qualities were not supplied. This sample's time point label indicates: cycle 1 day 1 (C1D1), immediately before nivolumab initiation. Relapse after autologous stem cell transplantation had occurred in all trial patients, and cohorts A, B and C were distinguished by prior brentuximab vedotin exposure. The trial cohort included more than 55 patients with relapsed/refractory classical Hodgkin lymphoma, and each patient had a best overall response of complete response, partial response or progressive disease. In the multi-cohort phase II CheckMate 205 trial, trial patients received single-agent nivolumab. An independent review committee assessed best overall response using the 2007 International Working Group response criteria. Trial PBMCs were obtained immediately prior to nivolumab initiation (C1D1) and on therapy at cycle 2 day 1 and cycle 4 day 1. Peripheral blood was collected in 8 mL Vacutainer Cell Preparation Tubes, from which PBMCs were isolated by centrifugation and then cryopreserved.

This entry is derived from a study of PD-1 blockade in classical Hodgkin lymphoma (dated by TCRdb to about 2020). Looking at the study overall: Nivolumab dosing was 3 mg/kg intravenously every 2 weeks, continuing until either disease progression or unacceptable toxicity. The study used TCR beta sequencing and CyTOF to define a peripheral blood immune signature of response to PD-1 blockade in classical Hodgkin lymphoma.

The paper as a whole reports these results and caveats: Baseline TCR diversity was reported as lower in newly diagnosed patients than in healthy donors, and lower still in relapsed/refractory patients. Trial patients achieving complete response had baseline diversity similar to newly diagnosed patients, whereas partial responders and progressors had significantly lower diversity. The study was limited to a single clinical trial cohort, and causes of repertoire differences, possibly disease activity or prior therapy, remained undefined. A significant rise by C4D1 was seen in CD4+ but not CD8+ TCR diversity (p=0.0027 vs p=0.16), with the rise being most apparent in complete responders (p=0.02). Diversity was lower in patients who began nivolumab less than 1 year after ASCT, so these patients were left out of later analyses to avoid confounding by immune reconstitution.

V gives up 6 bases and J gives up 2 bases, and the segment between their germline ends measures 13 bases. Reading from cysteine to phenylalanine, the CDR3 counts 14 amino acids. Solely the CDR3 DNA is kept, with 42 bases framed from the first base. According to the germline V gene, CDR1 reads MDHEN and CDR2 reads SYDVKM. Genomic DNA was extracted with the Qiagen DNeasy kit from unsorted PBMCs and from negatively selected CD4+ and CD8+ fractions. Amplification of TCR beta CDR3 regions was done by immunoSEQ multiplex PCR with primers that anneal to V and J segments. A synthetic immune receptor repertoire was used to minimize amplification bias, and any remaining bias was removed computationally after sequencing. Per the original workflow: Custom Python scripts were used to quantify repertoire diversity as the Shannon entropy index. Unsorted, CD4+ and CD8+ repertoires were analyzed separately, except in combined analyses where CD4+ and CD8+ sequences were merged in silico. Clonal expansion was defined as at least a 2-fold frequency increase after treatment relative to C1D1, with a pseudocount of 0.5 for undetected baseline clones. Clones with 0 or 1 copy at C1D1 were defined as singleton clones, while clones with 2 or more copies were defined as non-singleton clones. By matching protein sequences in sorted samples from the same patient, clones expanded in unsorted samples were annotated as CD4+, CD8+ or unknown. Diversity changes from C1D1 to C4D1 were tested in paired samples using Wilcoxon tests. The clones in this table, taken by TCRdb from immuneACCESS, are in-frame only. Not every clone is retained; where verified, under half of the shortfall comes from an unresolved V gene, and the cause of the rest is unknown. For V, J and clone size, that table is used; D and trimming come from the DNA. Present in this sample are more than 10,000 clones, around 85% of which were seen just once. Clones ranked in the top ten supply around a quarter of the sample.

This specimen consisted of peripheral blood mononuclear cells (PBMCs), obtained at baseline. Here the chain combines TRBV28 and TRBJ1-1, with the D gene not confidently named. This TCR was sampled from a human donor with classical Hodgkin lymphoma. The DNA reads TGTGCCAGCAGGTTTGCAGGAACTAACACTGAAGCTTTCTTT. It translates as CASRFAGTNTEAFF.